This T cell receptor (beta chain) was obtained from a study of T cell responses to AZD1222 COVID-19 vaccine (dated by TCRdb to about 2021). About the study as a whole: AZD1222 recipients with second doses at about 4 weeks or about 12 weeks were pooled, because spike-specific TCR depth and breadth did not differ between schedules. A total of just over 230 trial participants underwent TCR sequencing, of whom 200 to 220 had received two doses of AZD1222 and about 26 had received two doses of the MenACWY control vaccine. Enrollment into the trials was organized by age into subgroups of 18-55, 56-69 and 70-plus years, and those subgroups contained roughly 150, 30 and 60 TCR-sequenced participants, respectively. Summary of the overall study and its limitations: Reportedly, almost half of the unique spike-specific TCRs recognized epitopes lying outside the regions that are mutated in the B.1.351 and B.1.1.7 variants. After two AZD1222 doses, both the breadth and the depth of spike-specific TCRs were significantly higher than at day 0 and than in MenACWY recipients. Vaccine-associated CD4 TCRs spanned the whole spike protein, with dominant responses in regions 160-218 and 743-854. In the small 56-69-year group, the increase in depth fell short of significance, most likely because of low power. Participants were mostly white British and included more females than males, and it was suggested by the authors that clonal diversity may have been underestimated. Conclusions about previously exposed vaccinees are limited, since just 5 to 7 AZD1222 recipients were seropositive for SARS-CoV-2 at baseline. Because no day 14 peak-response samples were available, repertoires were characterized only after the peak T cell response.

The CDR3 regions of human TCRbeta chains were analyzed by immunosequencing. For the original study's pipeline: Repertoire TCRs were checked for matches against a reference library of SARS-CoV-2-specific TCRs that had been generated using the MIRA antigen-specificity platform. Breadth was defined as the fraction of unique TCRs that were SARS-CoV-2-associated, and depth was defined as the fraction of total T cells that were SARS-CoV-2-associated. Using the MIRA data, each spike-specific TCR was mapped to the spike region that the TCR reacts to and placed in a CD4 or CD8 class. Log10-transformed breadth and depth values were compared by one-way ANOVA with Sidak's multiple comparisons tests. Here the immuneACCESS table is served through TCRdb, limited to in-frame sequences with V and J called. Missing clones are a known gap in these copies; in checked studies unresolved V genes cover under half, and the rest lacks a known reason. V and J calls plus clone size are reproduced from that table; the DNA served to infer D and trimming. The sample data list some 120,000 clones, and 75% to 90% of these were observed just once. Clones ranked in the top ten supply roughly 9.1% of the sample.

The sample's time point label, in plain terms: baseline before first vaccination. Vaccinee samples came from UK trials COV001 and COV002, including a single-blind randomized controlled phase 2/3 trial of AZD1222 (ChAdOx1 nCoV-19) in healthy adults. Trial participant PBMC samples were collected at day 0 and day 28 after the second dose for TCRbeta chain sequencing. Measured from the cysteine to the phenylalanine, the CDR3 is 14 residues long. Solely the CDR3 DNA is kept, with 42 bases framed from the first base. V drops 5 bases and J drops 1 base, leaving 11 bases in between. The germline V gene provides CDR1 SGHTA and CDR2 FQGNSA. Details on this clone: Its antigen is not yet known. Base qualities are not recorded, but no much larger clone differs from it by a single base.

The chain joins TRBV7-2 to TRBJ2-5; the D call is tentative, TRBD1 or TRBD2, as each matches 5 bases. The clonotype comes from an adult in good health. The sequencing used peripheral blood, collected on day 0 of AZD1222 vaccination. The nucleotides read TGTGCCAGCAGCCCCCGGGACGGCCAAGAGACCCAGTACTTC. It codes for CASSPRDGQETQYF.